Presented here are 2 T cell receptor beta chains from one specimen sequenced in a study of shared clonotypes between healthy human individuals. Method: immunoSEQ multiplex PCR; TCRdb's copy keeps in-frame clones and lacks some. The data show some 980,000 clones, 60% to 85% seen once. Sequenced input: memory CD4+ T cells sorted from blood. Subset given: CD45RA-negative fraction. The origin of the receptors is a man aged 18 to 35 in good health.

Remarks on this clone: The sample has other DNA sequences that encode this CDR3 too. The rearrangement joins TRBV6-1 to TRBJ1-2; no firm D call. This CDR3 has 13 amino acids. V lost 6 bases, J lost 0 bases, and 8 bases lay in between. Germline CDR1 MNHNS, CDR2 SASEGT. Here the CDR3 reads CASRETSNYGYTF. The DNA of the CDR3 is TGTGCCAGCAGGGAGACCTCTAACTATGGCTACACCTTC.

The J gene is TRBJ2-1, the V gene TRBV30; TRBD2 matches at 11 bases. J lost 2 bases, V lost 4 bases, and 1 base had no gene match. The CDR3 covers 14 residues. Germline CDR1 reads GTSNPN; CDR2 reads SVGIG (reference sequence). This CDR3 reads CAWKTSGAYNEQFF. In nucleotides, the CDR3 is TGTGCCTGGAAGACTAGCGGGGCCTACAATGAGCAGTTCTTC.